This T cell receptor beta chain appears in the sequencing data of a study of T-cell memory formation after mild COVID-19. The study's findings and limits: A subset of responding clones appeared in pre-infection memory, suggesting cross-reactive memory joined. CD4+ contracting clones lay mainly in CM and EM, CD8+ ones in EMRA. Proof of SARS-CoV-2 specificity was absent for the second-wave clones that crested on day 37. Among clones contracting day 15 to 85, CD4/CD8 was balanced, whereas later expanders leaned CD4+.

A single record per CDR3 protein comes from TCRdb applying MiXCR to the 5' RACE reads. This sample has 110,000 or so distinct CDR3 sequences, with 15% to 20% found just once. The germline gives CDR1 SGHNT, CDR2 YYREEE (reference sequence). This CDR3 region has 15 residues. The J segment lost 8 bases and the V segment lost 1 base, leaving 3 bases of the junction unmatched. With regard to this clonotype: As yet, its antigen is unknown.

The sample comprised PBMCs or a T cell subset sorted from them (not recorded which). The TCR originated in a man between 18 and 29 years old who had mild COVID-19 (a few samples of this study predate the infection). Cell type and time point are not known. V gene TRBV5-4 combines with J gene TRBJ2-1; 13 bases are a match to TRBD2. CDR3 sequence reads: CASSLRLAGGYEQFF. CDR3 DNA sequence: TGTGCCAGCAGCTTGAGACTAGCGGGGGGCTATGAGCAGTTCTTC. The full variable domain, completed using reference TRBV5-4 and TRBJ2-1, is ETGVTQSPTHLIKTRGQQVTLRCSSQSGHNTVSWYQQALGQGPQFIFQYYREEENGRGNFPPRFSGLQFPNYSSELNVNALELDDSALYLCASSLRLAGGYEQFFGPGTRLTVL.